The rows below give T cell receptor beta chains drawn from one sample of a study of radiotherapy plus CTLA-4 blockade in lung cancer. TCRdb's table, derived via immunoSEQ multiplex PCR, lists solely in-frame clones and lacks some. The sample carries 130,000 or so clones, 85% to 90% recorded once. The sample in question was peripheral blood, obtained from a patient treated with radiotherapy plus ipilimumab. The receptors here all came from a human donor with non-small cell lung cancer that progressed on radiotherapy plus ipilimumab. The CDR3 runs from the conserved cysteine through the conserved F or W. The D gene is left open where the match is weak. Size is omitted from some rows. Given values are once, few, many or a class for expanded clones.

v_gene	d_gene	j_gene	abundance	CDR3aa	CDR3nt
TRBV9	.	TRBJ1-2	.	CASSAPDRSLGYTF	TGTGCCAGCAGCGCCCCGGACCGATCGCTTGGCTACACCTTC
TRBV4-1	.	TRBJ1-2	.	CASSHPFHGYTF	TGCGCCAGCAGCCACCCCTTCCATGGCTACACCTTC
TRBV19	TRBD2	TRBJ2-7	.	CASSYRGEGSYEQYF	TGTGCCAGTAGTTACCGGGGGGAGGGTTCCTACGAGCAGTACTTC
TRBV10-2	.	TRBJ1-2	.	CASSARGIDYGYTF	TGCGCCAGCAGTGCACGAGGTATTGACTATGGCTACACCTTC
TRBV11-3	TRBD1	TRBJ2-5	once	CASSLLAPQGAIETQYF	TGTGCCAGCAGCTTACTGGCGCCACAGGGGGCGATAGAGACCCAGTACTTC
TRBV6-1	TRBD1	TRBJ1-2	.	CASTTGGSYGYTF	TGTGCCAGCACCACAGGGGGTAGCTATGGCTACACCTTC
TRBV29-1	.	TRBJ1-2	.	CSVESRIWGYTF	TGCAGCGTTGAATCCAGGATTTGGGGCTACACCTTC
TRBV27	TRBD2	TRBJ2-4	.	CASSSVGSGGRSDIQYF	TGTGCCAGCAGTTCTGTGGGTAGCGGGGGTCGTTCGGACATTCAGTACTTC
TRBV5-6	TRBD1	TRBJ1-3	.	CASSFTGTGPGNTIYF	TGTGCCAGCAGCTTCACCGGGACAGGGCCTGGAAACACCATATATTTT
TRBV6-1	TRBD2	TRBJ2-1	.	CAGGREAYNEQFF	TGTGCCGGCGGGAGAGAAGCCTACAATGAGCAGTTCTTC
TRBV7-9	.	TRBJ2-3	once	CASSFGTASRTDTQYF	TGTGCCAGCAGCTTTGGTACGGCTAGTCGCACAGATACGCAGTATTTT
TRBV5-1	.	TRBJ1-1	.	CASSFAGRTEAFF	TGCGCCAGCAGCTTCGCGGGGCGCACTGAAGCTTTCTTT
TRBV9	.	TRBJ2-5	.	CASSVAGRGGQETQYF	TGTGCCAGCAGCGTAGCTGGTAGGGGAGGACAAGAGACCCAGTACTTC
TRBV5-8	TRBD1	TRBJ2-2	.	CASSRDRGKELFF	TGTGCCAGCAGCCGGGACAGGGGGAAGGAGCTGTTTTTT
TRBV19	TRBD1	TRBJ1-4	.	CASSISGTGVEKLFF	TGTGCCAGTAGTATTTCCGGGACAGGGGTCGAAAAACTGTTTTTT
TRBV6-5	.	TRBJ2-7	.	CASAAGRDEQYF	TGTGCCAGCGCCGCGGGACGGGACGAGCAGTACTTC
TRBV5-1	.	TRBJ1-2	few	CASSPDSGYGYTF	TGCGCCAGCAGCCCCGACAGTGGCTATGGCTACACCTTC
TRBV18	.	TRBJ2-6	once	CASSPLGPSSGANVLTF	TGTGCCAGCTCACCACTCGGACCTAGCTCTGGGGCCAACGTCCTGACTTTC
TRBV5-1	.	TRBJ2-2	.	CASGGSSGKGTGELFF	TGCGCCAGCGGGGGGAGCTCCGGGAAGGGCACCGGGGAGCTGTTTTTT
TRBV29-1	TRBD1	TRBJ1-2	.	CSVGGGAGYGYTF	TGCAGCGTTGGAGGGGGCGCGGGTTATGGCTACACCTTC
TRBV30	.	TRBJ2-5	.	CAFGLGAGIYF	.
TRBV29-1	TRBD1	TRBJ2-1	.	CSVVWTGGSYNEQFF	TGCAGCGTTGTTTGGACAGGGGGCTCCTACAATGAGCAGTTCTTC
TRBV18	.	TRBJ1-1	once	CASAPGGYGTEAFF	TGTGCCAGCGCACCGGGGGGTTACGGCACTGAAGCTTTCTTT
TRBV9	.	TRBJ2-7	.	CASSPRGEAYEQYF	TGTGCCAGCAGCCCCAGGGGGGAGGCCTACGAGCAGTACTTC
TRBV6-1	.	TRBJ2-1	.	CASSEFLAGAYNEQFF	TGTGCCAGCAGTGAGTTTTTGGCGGGTGCGTACAATGAGCAGTTCTTC
TRBV5-1	.	TRBJ2-2	.	CASSGGRSAGELFF	TGCGCCAGCAGCGGAGGAAGGTCGGCCGGGGAGCTGTTTTTT
TRBV30	TRBD1	TRBJ1-2	.	CARGQNYGYTF	TGTGCCCGGGGACAGAACTATGGCTACACCTTC
TRBV9	TRBD2	TRBJ2-1	.	CASSPRSRGGLNEQFF	TGTGCCAGCAGCCCGAGGTCACGGGGGGGATTGAATGAGCAGTTCTTC
TRBV29-1	.	TRBJ2-7	.	CSVGSASGHEQYF	TGCAGCGTAGGCTCGGCTTCCGGTCACGAGCAGTACTTC
TRBV11-2	TRBD1	TRBJ2-7	.	CASSSTGTGGEQYF	TGTGCCAGCAGCTCAACCGGGACAGGGGGCGAGCAGTACTTC
TRBV10-2	.	TRBJ2-7	.	CASSSLTEQYF	TGCGCCAGCAGTTCCCTTACCGAGCAGTACTTC
TRBV9	.	TRBJ1-1	.	CASSVGGTTEAFF	TGTGCCAGCAGCGTTGGGGGGACCACTGAAGCTTTCTTT
TRBV7-9	TRBD1	TRBJ2-7	.	CASSNAGQGNYEQYF	TGTGCCAGCAGCAACGCAGGACAGGGAAACTACGAGCAGTACTTC
TRBV6-1	TRBD1	TRBJ1-2	.	CASSEDTGAYNYGYTF	TGTGCCAGCAGTGAAGATACAGGGGCCTATAACTATGGCTACACCTTC
TRBV2	.	TRBJ2-2	.	CASNQQNTGELFF	TGTGCCAGCAACCAACAGAACACCGGGGAGCTGTTTTTT
TRBV19	TRBD2	TRBJ2-2	few	CASRRAGITGELFF	TGTGCCAGTAGAAGAGCGGGAATCACCGGGGAGCTGTTTTTT
TRBV19	.	TRBJ1-1	few	CASSIERGGTEAFF	TGTGCCAGTAGTATAGAGAGGGGTGGCACTGAAGCTTTCTTT
TRBV11-3	.	TRBJ1-3	.	CASSFGTSNSGNTIYF	TGTGCCAGCAGCTTCGGGACCTCAAACTCTGGAAACACCATATATTTT
TRBV11-3	TRBD1	TRBJ2-7	.	CASRPGPSGGEQYF	TGTGCCAGCAGGCCGGGCCCCTCAGGGGGCGAGCAGTACTTC
TRBV19	.	TRBJ1-2	.	CASSIGVRGYTF	TGTGCCAGTAGTATAGGGGTCCGGGGCTACACCTTC